The 31 T cell receptor beta chains below all came from one sample that was sequenced in a study of early stage breast cancer tumors. Produced via immunoSEQ multiplex PCR; TCRdb's table is partial and in-frame only. Seen here are some 14,000 clones, about four fifths observed once, and the top ten hold over 4.5%. The sequenced sample was normal breast tissue next to the tumor. All receptors derive from a person in their thirties with breast cancer.

This chain connects TRBV5-1 to TRBJ2-7; unclear D gene. V dropped 3 bases and J dropped 0 bases, with 7 bases sitting between them. The CDR3 spans 13 residues. The V gene's germline CDR1 is SGHRS and CDR2 YFSETQ. CDR3 amino acids: CASSSRSSYEQYF. In nucleotides, the CDR3 is TGCGCCAGCAGCTCGAGGAGCTCCTACGAGCAGTACTTC.

The V gene is TRBV5-1, the J gene TRBJ1-3; D is possibly TRBD1 (5 bases). Trimming stripped 1 base from V and 2 bases from J, with 10 bases between. The CDR3 loop spans 15 amino acids. The germline gives CDR1 SGHRS, CDR2 YFSETQ. The CDR3: CASSLPRDPGNTIYF. As DNA, the CDR3 is TGCGCCAGCAGCTTGCCGAGGGACCCTGGAAACACCATATATTTT.

The chain carries TRBV4-3 and TRBJ2-7; unclear D gene. In germline, CDR1 is LGHNA, CDR2 YSLEER. With 1 base removed from V and 4 bases from J, the gap between germline ends came to 17 bases. This CDR3 is built from 16 residues. The CDR3: CASSQGEGEGSYEQYF. The CDR3 bases are TGCGCCAGCAGCCAAGGGGAAGGAGAAGGGTCGTACGAGCAGTACTTC.

J is TRBJ2-1 and V is TRBV2; D perhaps matches TRBD1 (6 bases). Trimming stripped 8 bases from V and 4 bases from J, with 18 bases between. Germline lookup yields CDR1 SNHLY and CDR2 FYNNEI. The CDR3 consists of 15 residues. In DNA, the CDR3 is TGTGCCAGCCCAGGGGCTGGGCGAGGTTACAATGAGCAGTTCTTC. Translation: CASPGAGRGYNEQFF.

The genes are TRBV27 and TRBJ2-7; TRBD2 aligns across 10 bases. Germline CDR1 is MNHEY and CDR2 is SMNVEV (reference sequence). This CDR3 is built from 14 residues. Trimming removed 6 bases from V and 3 bases from J; junction bases left unmatched: 5. CDR3 nucleotides: TGTGCCAGCAGGTGGGGGACTAGCGTCTACGAGCAGTACTTC. Protein product: CASRWGTSVYEQYF.

The chain uses TRBV6-5 and TRBJ1-2; 9 nucleotides align to TRBD1. J gave up 7 bases and V 0 bases, and 6 bases lay outside the gene matches. CDR1 MNHEY and CDR2 SVGAGI come from the germline V gene. The CDR3 spans 15 residues. The CDR3 DNA is TGTGCCAGCAGTTACTCACCGGGACAGGGATTTGGCTACACCTTC. Amino acid sequence: CASSYSPGQGFGYTF.

The chain uses TRBV5-6 and TRBJ2-2; 9 bases agree with TRBD1. Germline V gene lookup returns CDR1 SGHDT and CDR2 YYEEEE. This CDR3 contains 15 residues. The V segment lost 3 bases and the J segment 6 bases; nucleotides outside the gene matches: 6. The CDR3 region is CASSWGTGLAGELFF. CDR3 DNA: TGTGCCAGCAGCTGGGGGACAGGGCTTGCCGGGGAGCTGTTTTTT.

The chain combines TRBV19 with TRBJ2-1, with D perhaps assigned TRBD1 or TRBD2 (5 bases each). Germline loops: CDR1 LNHDA, CDR2 SQIVND (reference sequence). The germline V and J ends were trimmed by 6 bases and 7 bases, with 10 bases remaining between them. This CDR3 has 12 amino acids. This CDR3 is CASRGELNEQFF. CDR3 nucleotide sequence: TGTGCCAGTAGGGGGGAGCTAAATGAGCAGTTCTTC.

The J gene is TRBJ2-3, the V gene TRBV7-2; 8 bases are shared with TRBD1. Losses at the gene ends were 5 bases for V and 3 bases for J; bases not matched to a gene: 4. The CDR3 has 14 amino acids. Germline lookup yields CDR1 SGHTA and CDR2 FQGNSA. This chain's CDR3 is CASSTDRGTDTQYF. The CDR3 nucleotides read TGTGCCAGCAGCACCGACAGGGGTACAGATACGCAGTATTTT.

The chain employs TRBV7-9 and TRBJ1-1; 7 nucleotides line up with TRBD1. The CDR3 runs 17 residues. From germline, CDR1 is SEHNR and CDR2 FQNEAQ (reference sequence). With 1 base clipped from V and 2 bases from J, the junction kept 10 bases outside the gene matches. CDR3 residues: CASSLVKDRTLNTEAFF. CDR3 nucleotides: TGTGCCAGCAGCTTAGTGAAGGACAGGACCCTTAACACTGAAGCTTTCTTT.

This clone was seen more than once but under ten times. This chain links TRBV7-9 with TRBJ2-1, with D possibly called TRBD1 or TRBD2 (6 bases each). This CDR3 is built from 15 residues. Per the germline V gene, CDR1 is SEHNR and CDR2 is FQNEAQ (reference sequence). Trimming removed 6 bases at V and 6 bases at J, with 18 bases between. CDR3: CASSSTGLPSNEQFF. CDR3 DNA: TGTGCCAGCAGTTCGACAGGACTACCGTCCAATGAGCAGTTCTTC.

This clone was counted between two and nine times. The chain is built from TRBV19 and TRBJ1-2; 10 bases fit TRBD1. J gave up 4 bases and V 9 bases, and 5 bases lay outside the gene matches. Germline V lookup: CDR1 LNHDA, CDR2 SQIVND (reference sequence). The CDR3 covers 13 residues. CDR3 in amino acids: CARGGQGLYGYTF. In nucleotides, the CDR3 is TGTGCCAGAGGGGGACAGGGGCTCTATGGCTACACCTTC.

This clone appeared a single time. The chain couples TRBV7-8 to TRBJ2-1, with D uncertain. The V gene's germline CDR1 is SGHVS and CDR2 FQNEAQ. The CDR3 totals 14 residues. V was cut by 1 base and J by 8 bases, with 12 bases left in between. This CDR3 reads CASSLVVQWDEQFF. CDR3 sequence (DNA): TGTGCCAGCAGCTTAGTAGTACAGTGGGATGAGCAGTTCTTC. Using reference TRBV7-8 and TRBJ2-1 for the parts outside the CDR3, the full variable domain is GAGVSQSPRYKVAKRGQDVALRCDPISGHVSLFWYQQALGQGPEFLTYFQNEAQLDKSGLPSDRFFAERPEGSVSTLKIQRTQQEDSAVYLCASSLVVQWDEQFFGPGTRLTVL.

The rearrangement joins TRBV4-1 to TRBJ1-4; D gene unclear. The CDR3 extends over 13 amino acids. Between the trimmed V and J ends, which lost 1 base and 7 bases, there was a span of 7 bases. Germline assignment: CDR1 MGHRA and CDR2 YSYEKL. CDR3 amino acids: CASSQGGVEKLFF. The CDR3 DNA follows: TGCGCCAGCAGCCAAGGGGGAGTTGAAAAACTGTTTTTT.

The table lists this clone with a few counts. The chain recombines TRBV19 with TRBJ1-2, with D unresolved. Trimming removed 7 bases from V and 3 bases from J, with 12 bases in between. CDR3 length: 13 amino acids. Germline V gene lookup returns CDR1 LNHDA and CDR2 SQIVND (reference sequence). The CDR3 loop reads CASNGREDYGYTF. In nucleotides, the CDR3 is TGTGCCAGTAACGGGAGGGAAGACTATGGCTACACCTTC.

This clone showed up just a few times. The CDR3 bases are TGTGCCAGCAGCCAAGATAAGGGAACCGGGGCCAACGTCCTGACTTTC. This sequence encodes CASSQDKGTGANVLTF. The rearrangement links TRBV4-2 to TRBJ2-6, with D uncertain. Deletions cut 0 bases from V and 4 bases from J, with 10 bases between. Germline V gives CDR1 LGHNA, CDR2 YNFKEQ. The CDR3 is 16 residues long.

The chain recombines TRBV9 with TRBJ2-1; 13 bases agree with TRBD2. Germline V lookup: CDR1 SGDLS, CDR2 YYNGEE. This CDR3 spans 16 amino acids. J lost 6 bases, V lost 1 base, and 4 bases had no gene match. This CDR3 is CASSVTGTSGTNEQFF. CDR3 DNA sequence: TGTGCCAGCAGCGTAACCGGGACTAGCGGGACCAATGAGCAGTTCTTC.

This clone was counted a single time. V gene TRBV5-1 combines with J gene TRBJ2-2, with 9 bases that match TRBD2. The CDR3 is 16 residues long. Per the germline V gene, CDR1 is SGHRS and CDR2 is YFSETQ. V shed 2 bases, J shed 2 bases, and the junction held 4 bases outside the gene matches. The CDR3 DNA is TGCGCCAGCAGCTTAAAGCGGGAGGCTAACACCGGGGAGCTGTTTTTT. Amino acids: CASSLKREANTGELFF.

The rearrangement links TRBV29-1 to TRBJ1-2, with D uncertain. V was pared by 4 bases and J by 9 bases, with 9 bases between. There are 10 residues in the CDR3. CDR1 and CDR2 from the germline V gene are SQVTM and ANQGSEA. CDR3 in amino acids: CSVVGGRYTF. The CDR3 coding sequence is TGCAGCGTTGTGGGCGGTCGCTACACCTTC.

The chain carries TRBV2 and TRBJ1-1, with 9 bases fitting TRBD1. V lost 5 bases, J lost 0 bases, and 19 bases stayed unmatched. CDR1 SNHLY and CDR2 FYNNEI come from the germline V gene. The CDR3 totals 20 residues. CDR3 nucleotides: TGTGCCAGCAGTCTTGGGGGACAGGGCCTACCGTTGTCCATGAACACTGAAGCTTTCTTT. This translates into CASSLGGQGLPLSMNTEAFF.

This sequence joins TRBV7-7 and TRBJ2-3; 8 positions agree with TRBD2. The germline V gene has CDR1 SSHAT and CDR2 FNYEAQ (reference sequence). CDR3 length: 12 amino acids. The CDR3 coding sequence is TGTGTATCTCCCCCTAGCGGGGATACGCAGTATTTT. It yields the protein CVSPPSGDTQYF. The full variable domain, completed using reference TRBV7-7 and TRBJ2-3, is GAGVSQSPRYKVTKRGQDVTLRCDPISSHATLYWYQQALGQGPEFLTYFNYEAQPDKSGLPSDRFSAERPEGSISTLTIQRTEQRDSAMYRCVSPPSGDTQYFGPGTRLTVL.

Written as DNA, the CDR3 is TGCAGCGTGGGTCGGGACAGCGGTCCCTACGAGCAGTACTTC. It encodes CSVGRDSGPYEQYF. The rearrangement uses TRBV29-1 and TRBJ2-7; TRBD1 agrees at 7 bases. The CDR3 runs 14 residues. J gave up 2 bases and V 6 bases, and 10 bases lay outside the gene matches. Germline CDR1 SQVTM, CDR2 ANQGSEA.

The chain joins TRBV19 to TRBJ2-2, with TRBD2 matching over 8 bases. Germline V gene lookup returns CDR1 LNHDA and CDR2 SQIVND (reference sequence). The CDR3 spans 16 residues. V was pared by 5 bases and J by 4 bases, with 9 bases of the junction left unmatched. Here the CDR3 reads CASSRSSGSSTGELFF. In DNA form, the CDR3 reads TGTGCCAGTAGTCGGTCCAGCGGGAGTAGCACCGGGGAGCTGTTTTTT. The entire variable domain, with the rest obtained from reference TRBV19 and TRBJ2-2, is as follows: DGGITQSPKYLFRKEGQNVTLSCEQNLNHDAMYWYRQDPGQGLRLIYYSQIVNDFQKGDIAEGYSVSREKKESFPLTVTSAQKNPTAFYLCASSRSSGSSTGELFFGEGSRLTVL.

The chain recombines TRBV14 with TRBJ2-7; a possible D gene is TRBD1 (6 bases). There are 13 residues in the CDR3. With 2 bases removed from V and 6 bases from J, the gap between germline ends came to 11 bases. Germline V gene data show CDR1 as SGHDN and CDR2 as FVKESK. CDR3 region: CASSQNRVGEQYF. CDR3 bases: TGTGCCAGCAGCCAAAACAGGGTAGGCGAGCAGTACTTC. The whole variable domain, filled in from reference TRBV14 and TRBJ2-7, reads EAGVTQFPSHSVIEKGQTVTLRCDPISGHDNLYWYRRVMGKEIKFLLHFVKESKQDESGMPNNRFLAERTGGTYSTLKVQPAELEDSGVYFCASSQNRVGEQYFGPGTRLTVT.

The gene calls are TRBV6-1 and TRBJ2-3, with 9 positions matching TRBD2. Germline loops: CDR1 MNHNS, CDR2 SASEGT. Losses at the gene ends were 3 bases for V and 3 bases for J; bases not matched to a gene: 4. The CDR3 runs 15 residues. The CDR3 DNA is TGTGCCAGCAGTGACCCGGGACTAGCAACAGATACGCAGTATTTT. It is translated as CASSDPGLATDTQYF.

V gene TRBV5-4 combines with J gene TRBJ2-5; 11 nucleotides line up with TRBD2. Germline CDR1 SGHNT, CDR2 YYREEE (reference sequence). V dropped 4 bases and J dropped 5; count of bases not matched to a gene: 7. The CDR3 is 15 amino acids. The CDR3 DNA follows: TGTGCCAGCAGCCGGCTAACTAGCGGGAGTGAGACCCAGTACTTC. It translates to CASSRLTSGSETQYF.

The chain joins TRBV7-9 to TRBJ1-1, with a weak D call TRBD1 (5 bases). Germline CDR1 and CDR2: SEHNR and FQNEAQ (reference sequence). Trimming took off 5 bases at V and 9 bases at J, with 16 bases between the two ends. This CDR3 is built from 13 residues. In DNA form, the CDR3 reads TGTGCCAGCAGCACGCCTCCAAGGACAAAAGCTTTCTTT. Its protein is CASSTPPRTKAFF.

The rearrangement links TRBV21-1 to TRBJ2-2; no check of the table's D call, TRBD2, against the DNA was made. TRBV21-1 is recorded as a pseudogene. The CDR3 is 14 residues long. The CDR3 reads CASSKEGDTGELFF. CDR3 sequence (DNA): TGTGCCAGCAGCAAAGAGGGAGACACCGGGGAGCTGTTTTTT.

This clone was observed a few times. The chain uses TRBV6-4 and TRBJ2-3; 12 bases fit TRBD2. The length of the CDR3 is 15 residues. Germline CDR1 is MRHNA and CDR2 is SNTAGT. The junction had 5 bases not matched to a gene; V was cut back by 6 bases and J by 4 bases. The CDR3 DNA reads as TGTGCCAGCAGCGCGACTAGCGGGAGACCAGATACGCAGTATTTT. Its protein product is CASSATSGRPDTQYF.

The rearrangement joins TRBV19 to TRBJ1-2; D is unresolved. This CDR3 region has 12 residues. Looked up from germline, CDR1 is LNHDA and CDR2 is SQIVND (reference sequence). V gave up 2 bases and J gave up 4 bases, with 5 bases separating them. CDR3: CASSIRPYGYTF. The CDR3 coding sequence is TGTGCCAGTAGTATACGGCCCTATGGCTACACCTTC. Full variable domain (rest looked up from reference TRBV19 and TRBJ1-2): DGGITQSPKYLFRKEGQNVTLSCEQNLNHDAMYWYRQDPGQGLRLIYYSQIVNDFQKGDIAEGYSVSREKKESFPLTVTSAQKNPTAFYLCASSIRPYGYTFGSGTRLTVV.

The V call is TRBV12-5, the J call TRBJ1-1; unclear D gene. The CDR3 is 13 amino acids. The germline V gene has CDR1 LGHNT and CDR2 FRNRAP. V was cut by 2 bases and J by 4 bases, with 8 bases left in between. Here the CDR3 reads CASGLKSATEAFF. Here the CDR3 DNA reads TGTGCTAGTGGTTTGAAGTCAGCCACTGAAGCTTTCTTT.